Listed here is a single T cell receptor (beta chain). Amplification yielded TCR beta CDR3 regions, with RNA transcripts as the source. A set of HTBI primers served as the primers for a first-round RT-PCR of the TCR CDR3. TCRdb processed the multiplex PCR reads anew with MiXCR; each CDR3 protein has one entry. Of over 150,000 distinct CDR3 sequences in the sample, around 17% were seen once. The data are from a study of T cells in Graves' hyperthyroidism and ophthalmopathy. Trimming cost V 6 bases and J 5 bases, with 11 bases left between them. Germline CDR1 and CDR2: SQVTM and ANQGSEA. The CDR3 is 11 amino acids.

The sample comprised blood. This clonotype was obtained from a woman between 50 and 59 years old with Graves' hyperthyroidism. The rearrangement links TRBV29-1 to TRBJ2-7; D may correspond to TRBD1 or TRBD2 (5 bases each). CDR3 in DNA: TGCAGCGTAAAGAGGGGCGACGAGCAGTACTTC. Amino acid sequence: CSVKRGDEQYF.